These 18 T cell receptor beta chains were all obtained from the same sample, sequenced in a study of CD8+CD57+ T cells in acquired aplastic anemia. Before being chosen for sequencing, patients had shown CD8+CD57+ cell expansion by flow cytometry. It was genomic DNA that served as the template for profiling TCR beta VDJ and CDR3. TCRdb re-derived calls from the reads in MiXCR, one entry per CDR3 protein. The sample includes 160,000 or so distinct CDR3 sequences, 70% to 80% of them seen just once. The sequenced sample was sorted CD4+, CD8+, or CD8+CD57+ T cells (not recorded which) from PBMCs. The receptors shown here come from a human donor with aplastic anemia.

The chain links TRBV15 to TRBJ2-5; D is possibly TRBD2 (6 bases). Trimming pared 4 bases from V and 5 bases from J, leaving 29 bases between. Germline loops: CDR1 LNHNV, CDR2 YYDKDF (reference sequence). This CDR3 has 19 amino acids. CDR3 in amino acids: CATSTQHRREKLRQETQYF. Written as DNA, the CDR3 is TGTGCCACCAGCACCCAACACCGCCGGGAGAAACTCCGGCAGGAGACCCAGTACTTC.

The genes are TRBV5-4 and TRBJ2-3, with D perhaps TRBD2 (6 bases). The CDR3 extends over 12 amino acids. CDR1 and CDR2 (germline): SGHNT, YYREEE (reference sequence). V lost 10 bases and J lost 4, with 13 bases in between. The CDR3 loop is CAAGLAADTQYF. Written as DNA, the CDR3 is TGTGCCGCGGGGCTAGCAGCAGATACGCAGTATTTT.

The V gene is TRBV7-9, the J gene TRBJ1-5; D unresolved. The CDR3 spans 15 residues. Trimming took 0 bases from V and 3 from J, leaving 9 bases between them. Germline assignment: CDR1 SEHNR and CDR2 FQNEAQ (reference sequence). CDR3 loop: CASSLAGRFNQPQHF. CDR3 DNA sequence: TGTGCCAGCAGCTTAGCGGGGAGGTTCAATCAGCCCCAGCATTTT.

This sequence joins TRBV19 and TRBJ2-7; unclear D gene. V was clipped by 3 bases and J by 2 bases, with 8 bases between them. This CDR3 region has 13 residues. Germline-derived CDR1 and CDR2 are LNHDA and SQIVND (reference sequence). CDR3 sequence (DNA): TGTGCCAGTAGTATGGGCAAGCCCTACGAGCAGTACTTC. The encoded protein is CASSMGKPYEQYF.

This chain uses TRBV20-1 with TRBJ2-3; D perhaps matches TRBD2 (6 bases). V lost 1 base and J 2 bases, leaving 13 bases between the germline ends. CDR3 length: 15 amino acids. CDR1 and CDR2 from the germline V gene are DFQATT and SNEGSKA (reference sequence). CDR3 amino acids: CSARVSGVPTDTQYF. DNA of the CDR3: TGCAGTGCTAGAGTTAGCGGCGTCCCCACAGATACGCAGTATTTT.

This chain connects TRBV5-1 to TRBJ2-7; the D gene could be TRBD1 or TRBD2 (6 bases each). CDR1 SGHRS and CDR2 YFSETQ come from the germline V gene. This CDR3 is built from 14 residues. The germline V and J ends were trimmed by 3 bases and 6 bases, with 16 bases remaining between them. CDR3 nucleotides: TGCGCCAGCAGCTCGGGGGCCGGGGTCAGCGAGCAGTACTTC. This encodes CASSSGAGVSEQYF.

This clonotype was detected a few times. The V and J genes are TRBV25-1 and TRBJ2-1; D remains unclear. V was clipped by 6 bases and J by 5 bases, with 8 bases between them. The CDR3 is 12 residues long. Germline V gene lookup returns CDR1 MGHDK and CDR2 SYGVNS. CDR3 in DNA: TGTGCCAGCAGCTTCCCCCACAATGAGCAGTTCTTC. It codes for CASSFPHNEQFF.

This clonotype came up a few times. The rearrangement links TRBV2 to TRBJ1-4, with no clear D. The CDR3 runs to 12 residues. Per the germline V gene, CDR1 is SNHLY and CDR2 is FYNNEI. Trimming removed 8 bases from V and 9 bases from J, with 13 bases in between. CDR3 residues: CASLTGRKKLFF. The CDR3 DNA reads TGTGCCAGCCTCACGGGCAGGAAAAAACTGTTTTTT. Full variable domain (outside the CDR3, taken from reference TRBV2 and TRBJ1-4): EPEVTQTPSHQVTQMGQEVILRCVPISNHLYFYWYRQILGQKVEFLVSFYNNEISEKSEIFDDQFSVERPDGSNFTLKIRSTKLEDSAMYFCASLTGRKKLFFGSGTQLSVL.

This chain connects TRBV5-1 to TRBJ2-7, with D unclear. CDR3 length equals 13 residues. V was clipped by 5 bases and J by 3 bases, with 12 bases between them. CDR1 SGHRS and CDR2 YFSETQ come from the germline V gene. CDR3 sequence reads: CASRKTGGYEQYF. The CDR3 DNA sequence: TGCGCCAGCAGAAAAACGGGCGGCTACGAGCAGTACTTC.

This clonotype occurred many times. This chain connects TRBV9 to TRBJ2-2; 7 nucleotides match TRBD2. V lost 2 bases and J lost 4; bases outside the gene matches: 5. Per germline, CDR1 SGDLS and CDR2 YYNGEE. The CDR3 contains 15 residues. This CDR3 is CASSVWDYLTGELFF. The DNA of the CDR3 is TGTGCCAGCAGCGTGTGGGACTACCTCACCGGGGAGCTGTTTTTT.

The sample holds one count of this clonotype. The CDR3 reads CSASPGQSNQPQHF. The CDR3 region has the DNA TGCAGTGCTAGCCCGGGACAGTCCAATCAGCCCCAGCATTTT. The V gene is TRBV20-1, the J gene TRBJ1-5; 7 bases match TRBD1. This CDR3 contains 14 residues. Germline V lookup: CDR1 DFQATT, CDR2 SNEGSKA (reference sequence). J gave up 3 bases and V 3 bases, and 5 bases lay outside the gene matches.

About this clonotype itself: Germline and junction disagree at one end, which may indicate a read error. The genes are TRBV7-3 and TRBJ1-3, with D perhaps TRBD1 (5 bases). This CDR3 has 17 residues. CDR1 SGHTA and CDR2 FQGTGA come from the germline V gene. The CDR3 region has the DNA TGTGCCAGCAGCTTAGCCCTAGGGGCTTCCTCTGGAAACACCATATATTTC. Encoded protein: CASSLALGASSGNTIYF.

This clonotype turned up a few times. The chain couples TRBV10-3 to TRBJ1-1; a possible D gene is TRBD1 (5 bases). This CDR3 comprises 13 residues. V dropped 7 bases and J dropped 1 base, with 10 bases sitting between them. In germline, CDR1 is ENHRY, CDR2 SYGVKD. CDR3 region: CAITPGGNTEAFF. The CDR3 DNA is TGTGCCATCACCCCCGGGGGGAACACTGAAGCTTTCTTT.

The gene calls are TRBV20-1 and TRBJ2-3; unclear D gene. Trimming stripped 0 bases from V and 2 bases from J, with 12 bases between. The CDR3 runs 15 residues. Germline V lookup: CDR1 DFQATT, CDR2 SNEGSKA (reference sequence). CDR3 DNA: TGCAGTGCTAGAGATCTCGTCTCCTCCACAGATACGCAGTATTTT. This sequence encodes CSARDLVSSTDTQYF.

The chain recombines TRBV10-2 with TRBJ2-7; D could derive from TRBD1 or TRBD2 (7 bases each). With 10 bases removed from V and 6 bases from J, the gap between germline ends came to 13 bases. This CDR3 contains 11 residues. From germline, CDR1 is WSHSY and CDR2 SAAADI. CDR3 amino acids: CATQGGIEQYF. DNA for the CDR3: TGCGCCACCCAGGGGGGGATCGAGCAGTACTTC.

This clonotype was observed once. This chain links TRBV7-2 with TRBJ1-3, with no clear D. The ends were cut back, 0 bases at V and 2 bases at J, with 11 bases in the middle. CDR1 SGHTA and CDR2 FQGNSA come from the germline V gene. The length of the CDR3 is 16 residues. CDR3 in amino acids: CASSLARQAAGNTIYF. The CDR3 nucleotides read TGTGCCAGCAGCTTAGCCCGGCAGGCAGCTGGAAACACCATATATTTT.

V is TRBV7-2 and J is TRBJ2-1; D remains unclear. V gave up 0 bases and J gave up 6 bases, with 12 bases separating them. Germline V gives CDR1 SGHTA, CDR2 FQGNSA. The CDR3 contains 15 residues. The chain's CDR3 is CASSLAGNQVNEQFF. CDR3 nucleotide sequence: TGTGCCAGCAGCTTAGCGGGGAACCAGGTCAATGAGCAGTTCTTC.

The gene calls are TRBV10-3 and TRBJ1-1; 10 bases agree with TRBD1. The CDR3 totals 16 residues. V was pared by 4 bases and J by 5 bases, with 10 bases of the junction left unmatched. Germline CDR1 reads ENHRY; CDR2 reads SYGVKD. The CDR3 region has the DNA TGTGCCATCAGTGGAGGGACAGGGGAAGGAGTGACTGAAGCTTTCTTT. Amino acid sequence: CAISGGTGEGVTEAFF.